The 2 T cell receptor beta chains in this list originate from one sample, sequenced in a study of shared clonotypes between healthy human individuals. Only in-frame clones appear in the TCRdb table, and some are missing; sequencing was by immunoSEQ multiplex PCR. The sample lists 650,000 to 800,000 clones, 72% occurring once. The sample taken for sequencing was memory CD4+ T cells sorted from blood. This sample's subset: CD45RA-negative fraction. These receptor sequences come from a woman aged 25 to 39 in good health.

This chain uses TRBV27 with TRBJ2-7; no firm D call. The CDR3 spans 13 residues. The V end was cut by 5 bases, the J end by 0 bases, with 8 bases between. The germline V gene has CDR1 MNHEY and CDR2 SMNVEV (reference sequence). In DNA form, the CDR3 reads TGTGCCAGCAGTCCCGCTAGCTCCTACGAGCAGTACTTC. Protein sequence: CASSPASSYEQYF.

The rearrangement links TRBV7-3 to TRBJ2-1; D is uncertain. This CDR3 region has 15 residues. Germline CDR1 SGHTA, CDR2 FQGTGA. V shed 2 bases and J shed 3 bases, with 11 bases lying between them. In DNA, the CDR3 is TGTGCCAGCAGCTTAGGTCAGAATCTCTACAATGAGCAGTTCTTC. Its translation is CASSLGQNLYNEQFF.